A selection of T cell receptor beta chains follows, all from one sample in a study of shared clonotypes between healthy human individuals. The data were produced by immunoSEQ multiplex PCR, yet TCRdb's version contains in-frame clones alone and is incomplete. The sample has some 2,400,000 clones, almost 96% seen once. Input material: naive CD4+ T cells sorted from blood. The receptors here all came from a man aged 18-30 years in good health. Each CDR3 is given without its conserved first and last residue.

j_call: TRBJ2-2; cdr3_length: 12; v_call: TRBV2; cdr3_aa: ASHRDRNTGELF
j_call: TRBJ2-7; cdr3_length: 13; v_call: TRBV28; cdr3_aa: ASSPPSTGSYEQY
j_call: TRBJ1-5; cdr3_length: 12; v_call: TRBV10-2; cdr3_aa: ASSESGSNQPQH
j_call: TRBJ2-2; cdr3_length: 11; v_call: TRBV10-3; cdr3_aa: AIRDGNTGELF
j_call: TRBJ2-7; cdr3_length: 12; v_call: TRBV19; cdr3_aa: ASTPTGFSYEQY
j_call: TRBJ2-7; cdr3_length: 14; v_call: TRBV10-3; cdr3_aa: AISELGGLAGEEQY
j_call: TRBJ1-4; cdr3_length: 13; v_call: TRBV27; cdr3_aa: ASSFNRGANEKLF
j_call: TRBJ2-5; cdr3_length: 10; v_call: TRBV29-1; cdr3_aa: SARGGRETQY
j_call: TRBJ1-1; cdr3_length: 14; v_call: TRBV6-1; cdr3_aa: ASSESIGTGYTEAF
j_call: TRBJ1-1; cdr3_length: 13; v_call: TRBV10-3; cdr3_aa: AISEPGRGTTEAF
j_call: TRBJ2-7; cdr3_length: 11; v_call: TRBV28; cdr3_aa: ASSLIGSYEQY
j_call: TRBJ1-5; cdr3_length: 13; v_call: TRBV6-1; cdr3_aa: ASRTPGPPLQPQH
j_call: TRBJ2-1; cdr3_length: 13; v_call: TRBV5-1; cdr3_aa: ASSPRLAGEGEQF
j_call: TRBJ2-3; cdr3_length: 10; v_call: TRBV6-1; cdr3_aa: ASSEGPNTQY
j_call: TRBJ2-7; cdr3_length: 16; v_call: TRBV5-1; cdr3_aa: ASSPAGPRTGTAYEQY
j_call: TRBJ1-1; cdr3_length: 9; v_call: TRBV7-2; cdr3_aa: ASSPNGEAF
j_call: TRBJ2-6; cdr3_length: 13; v_call: TRBV5-1; cdr3_aa: ASSLTNSGANVLT
j_call: TRBJ1-4; cdr3_length: 13; v_call: TRBV14; cdr3_aa: ASSQDRGAGEKLF
j_call: TRBJ2-5; cdr3_length: 13; v_call: TRBV10-2; cdr3_aa: ASSVRDRYQETQY